These 19 T cell receptor beta chains came from one sample sequenced in a study of blood T cell repertoires in COVID-19. TCRdb's table, derived via immunoSEQ multiplex PCR, lists solely in-frame clones and lacks some. This table has approximately 250,000 clones, approximately 85% appearing once. The sample taken for sequencing was peripheral blood. Source of these receptors: a man in his forties or fifties with COVID-19, enrolled during active disease.

With regard to this clone: A read error may produce the germline difference seen at one junction end. The chain couples TRBV11-1 to TRBJ2-5, with TRBD2 matching 10 bases. Germline CDR1 SGHAT, CDR2 FQDESV (reference sequence). This CDR3 is 16 amino acids long. CDR3 in DNA: TGTGCCAGCAGCCAAACTAGCGGGGCGAACCAGGAGACCCAGTACTTC. It yields the protein CASSQTSGANQETQYF.

The J gene is TRBJ1-4, the V gene TRBV29-1; 10 bases match TRBD1. Germline V lookup: CDR1 SQVTM, CDR2 ANQGSEA. V gave up 6 bases and J gave up 6 bases; unmatched junction bases: 7. This CDR3 has 14 residues. The CDR3 is CSVLTGTGDEKLFF. Here the CDR3 DNA reads TGCAGCGTCCTTACCGGGACAGGGGATGAAAAACTGTTTTTT. Full variable domain (outside the CDR3, taken from reference TRBV29-1 and TRBJ1-4): SAVISQKPSRDICQRGTSLTIQCQVDSQVTMMFWYRQQPGQSLTLIATANQGSEATYESGFVIDKFPISRPNLTFSTLTVSNMSPEDSSIYLCSVLTGTGDEKLFFGSGTQLSVL.

CDR3 nucleotide sequence: TGTGCCAGCACGGGGGGCAAGGAGACCCAGTACTTC. As protein: CASTGGKETQYF. The chain links TRBV6-5 to TRBJ2-5; D possibly corresponds to TRBD2 (7 bases). Germline V gene data show CDR1 as MNHEY and CDR2 as SVGAGI. The CDR3 runs 12 residues. V lost 7 bases to trimming and J lost 5 bases, with 11 bases between them.

The table lists this clone with a count of one. The rearrangement links TRBV29-1 to TRBJ1-3; D is ambiguous. V gave up 4 bases and J gave up 0 bases, with 10 bases separating them. Germline values: CDR1 SQVTM, CDR2 ANQGSEA. This CDR3 comprises 14 residues. In DNA form, the CDR3 reads TGCAGCGTTGCCATCCCAAACTCTGGAAACACCATATATTTT. Translated, it gives CSVAIPNSGNTIYF.

The gene calls are TRBV5-1 and TRBJ2-5, with 10 nucleotides matching TRBD2. CDR3 length equals 16 residues. Germline lookup yields CDR1 SGHRS and CDR2 YFSETQ. V lost 6 bases, J lost 4 bases, and 12 bases stayed unmatched. In nucleotides, the CDR3 is TGCGCCAGCACCTTCTTACCAGCGGGGGGGCCAGAGACCCAGTACTTC. Translating it yields CASTFLPAGGPETQYF.

This chain uses TRBV7-8 with TRBJ1-6; 8 bases map to TRBD1. This CDR3 region has 15 residues. J gave up 7 bases and V 4 bases, and 6 bases lay outside the gene matches. The germline gives CDR1 SGHVS, CDR2 FQNEAQ. CDR3 amino acids: CASSSDRGRNSPLHF. Written as DNA, the CDR3 is TGTGCCAGCAGCTCCGACAGGGGACGGAATTCACCCCTCCACTTT.

The chain links TRBV9 to TRBJ1-6; 7 nucleotides align to TRBD1. The CDR3 length is 14 residues. The J segment lost 7 bases and the V segment lost 0 bases, leaving 1 base of the junction unmatched. The V gene's germline CDR1 is SGDLS and CDR2 YYNGEE. The CDR3 loop is CASSVGGQNSPLHF. The CDR3 coding sequence is TGTGCCAGCAGCGTAGGGGGACAGAATTCACCCCTCCACTTT.

The chain recombines TRBV5-6 with TRBJ1-4, with 7 bases matching TRBD1. The ends lost 4 bases at V and 3 bases at J; junction bases unmatched: 15. CDR1 is SGHDT, CDR2 YYEEEE, per germline. The CDR3 is made up of 18 amino acids. CDR3 bases: TGTGCCAGCAGCCGAGTGACAGGGATGGGGCCGGCTAATGAAAAACTGTTTTTT. Residues: CASSRVTGMGPANEKLFF.

The J gene is TRBJ1-2, the V gene TRBV11-3; 8 nucleotides align to TRBD1. From germline, CDR1 is SGHNT and CDR2 YENEEA. This CDR3 has 14 amino acids. The V segment lost 1 base and the J segment 8 bases; nucleotides outside the gene matches: 6. CDR3 protein: CASSLVTGVYGYTF. In DNA form, the CDR3 reads TGTGCCAGCAGCTTAGTGACAGGGGTTTACGGCTACACCTTC.

This sequence joins TRBV30 and TRBJ1-6, with a weak D call TRBD1 (6 bases). Per the germline V gene, CDR1 is GTSNPN and CDR2 is SVGIG (reference sequence). This CDR3 comprises 16 residues. V was cut by 3 bases and J by 1 base, with 13 bases left in between. The CDR3 sequence: CAWSEGHLSYNSPLHF. CDR3 nucleotides: TGTGCCTGGAGCGAGGGACACCTTTCCTATAATTCACCCCTCCACTTT.

This chain uses TRBV6-5 with TRBJ2-3, with D hard to call. Germline assignment: CDR1 MNHEY and CDR2 SVGAGI. The CDR3 sequence is 16 residues long. Trimming removed 2 bases from V and 4 bases from J, with 16 bases in between. The CDR3 region is CASSYVGRLGADTQYF. The CDR3 DNA follows: TGTGCCAGCAGTTACGTCGGCAGGTTGGGCGCAGATACGCAGTATTTT.

The V and J genes are TRBV15 and TRBJ2-7, with 10 nucleotides matching TRBD2. CDR1 and CDR2 (germline): LNHNV, YYDKDF (reference sequence). The CDR3 has 18 residues. The V segment lost 0 bases and the J segment 2 bases; nucleotides outside the gene matches: 10. Here the CDR3 reads CATSRDSSLAGVTYEQYF. CDR3 nucleotide sequence: TGTGCCACCAGCAGAGATAGCTCTCTAGCGGGGGTAACCTACGAGCAGTACTTC.

The chain has TRBV9 and TRBJ1-2; D uncertain. Germline V gene lookup returns CDR1 SGDLS and CDR2 YYNGEE. V was pared by 9 bases and J by 5 bases, with 17 bases between. This CDR3 comprises 13 residues. The CDR3 reads CANYWERRYGYTF. Here the CDR3 DNA reads TGTGCCAACTACTGGGAGAGGCGGTATGGCTACACCTTC.

The chain uses TRBV5-1 and TRBJ2-7, with D perhaps matching TRBD2 (7 bases). Trimming stripped 0 bases from V and 6 bases from J, with 13 bases between. The V gene's germline CDR1 is SGHRS and CDR2 YFSETQ. The CDR3 consists of 14 residues. The CDR3 protein is CASSLVGGGGEQYF. CDR3 bases: TGCGCCAGCAGCTTGGTCGGGGGCGGGGGCGAGCAGTACTTC.

The chain employs TRBV6-5 and TRBJ2-3; tentatively, D is TRBD2 (6 bases). V lost 3 bases, J lost 8 bases, and 15 bases lay in between. CDR3 length: 14 amino acids. Germline values: CDR1 MNHEY, CDR2 SVGAGI. CDR3 in amino acids: CASSYLGLGGTQYF. The CDR3 bases are TGTGCCAGCAGTTATTTGGGTTTGGGGGGTACGCAGTATTTT.

V is TRBV7-8 and J is TRBJ1-1, with D maybe TRBD1 (6 bases). CDR3 length: 16 amino acids. Germline loops: CDR1 SGHVS, CDR2 FQNEAQ. The ends were cut back, 5 bases at V and 3 bases at J, with 19 bases in the middle. The CDR3 nucleotides read TGTGCCAGCAGCCCATTCGGGGGGCAGTGGGACACTGAAGCTTTCTTT. As protein: CASSPFGGQWDTEAFF.

The J gene is TRBJ2-3, the V gene TRBV30; TRBD1 matches at 7 bases. Trimming took 5 bases from V and 3 from J; bases not matched to a gene: 8. The germline gives CDR1 GTSNPN, CDR2 SVGIG (reference sequence). This CDR3 has 14 amino acids. The chain's CDR3 is CAWGRQGWTDTQYF. CDR3 DNA sequence: TGTGCCTGGGGTCGACAGGGTTGGACAGATACGCAGTATTTT.

This clone was seen once. The chain uses TRBV12-3 or TRBV12-4 and TRBJ1-2, with a weak D call TRBD1 (5 bases). The V end lost 3 bases, the J end lost 7 bases, and 12 bases lay between the germline ends. There are 13 residues in the CDR3. CDR3 nucleotides: TGTGCCAGCAGTTTTAACGGGGGGTCTGGCTACACCTTC. This codes for CASSFNGGSGYTF.

This chain joins TRBV14 and TRBJ1-1, with unresolved D. Germline V CDR1 and CDR2: SGHDN, FVKESK. V shed 6 bases and J shed 1 base, with 15 bases lying between them. The CDR3 has 15 residues. The DNA of the CDR3 is TGTGCCAGCAGTTCAAGCTTGTCCGGGAACACTGAAGCTTTCTTT. As protein: CASSSSLSGNTEAFF.